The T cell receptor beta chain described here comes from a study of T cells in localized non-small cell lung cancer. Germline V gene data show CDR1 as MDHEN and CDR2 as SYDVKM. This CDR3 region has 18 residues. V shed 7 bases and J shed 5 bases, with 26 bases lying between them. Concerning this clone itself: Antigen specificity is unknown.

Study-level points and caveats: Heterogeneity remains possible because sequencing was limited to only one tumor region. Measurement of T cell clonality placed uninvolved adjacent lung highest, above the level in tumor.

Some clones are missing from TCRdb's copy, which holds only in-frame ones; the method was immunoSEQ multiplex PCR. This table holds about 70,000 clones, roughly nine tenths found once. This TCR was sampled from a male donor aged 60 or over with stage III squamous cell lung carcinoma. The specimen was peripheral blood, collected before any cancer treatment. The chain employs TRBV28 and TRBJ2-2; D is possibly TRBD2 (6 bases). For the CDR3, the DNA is TGTGCCAGCAAATCCCCCCTCGGCATCGGTGGGAGGACCGGGGAGCTGTTTTTT. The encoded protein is CASKSPLGIGGRTGELFF.